This TCR beta chain was captured by sequencing in a study of T cells in Graves' hyperthyroidism and ophthalmopathy. Study overall: Peripheral blood draws took place at initial diagnosis, ahead of any treatment. Study-level findings and limits: Appearing also in blood were most of the thyroid clonotypes expanded above 0.001. Model predictions of ophthalmopathy came a median approximately 6.2 months before onset.

Exclusion of a patient resulted from uncontrolled infection, other autoimmune disease, pregnancy or lactation. The length of the CDR3 is 17 residues. From germline, CDR1 is SGHTS and CDR2 YDEGEE. V lost 0 bases, J lost 0 bases, and 4 bases stayed unmatched. Amplification of TCR beta CDR3 regions used RNA as the template. HTBI primers were the set used in a first-round RT-PCR of the TCR CDR3. TCRdb fed the multiplex PCR reads into MiXCR, producing one record per CDR3 protein. The sample contains 250,000 to 350,000 distinct CDR3 sequences, about 18% of which appear only once. Comment on this clonotype: The target antigen is unknown.

The material sequenced was blood. V is TRBV5-8 and J is TRBJ1-1; 11 bases line up with TRBD1. The TCR was taken from a woman aged 55 to 70 with Graves' ophthalmopathy. In DNA form, the CDR3 reads TGTGCCAGCAGCTTGGTCGGACAGGGGGCGATGAACACTGAAGCTTTCTTT. Translating it yields CASSLVGQGAMNTEAFF.